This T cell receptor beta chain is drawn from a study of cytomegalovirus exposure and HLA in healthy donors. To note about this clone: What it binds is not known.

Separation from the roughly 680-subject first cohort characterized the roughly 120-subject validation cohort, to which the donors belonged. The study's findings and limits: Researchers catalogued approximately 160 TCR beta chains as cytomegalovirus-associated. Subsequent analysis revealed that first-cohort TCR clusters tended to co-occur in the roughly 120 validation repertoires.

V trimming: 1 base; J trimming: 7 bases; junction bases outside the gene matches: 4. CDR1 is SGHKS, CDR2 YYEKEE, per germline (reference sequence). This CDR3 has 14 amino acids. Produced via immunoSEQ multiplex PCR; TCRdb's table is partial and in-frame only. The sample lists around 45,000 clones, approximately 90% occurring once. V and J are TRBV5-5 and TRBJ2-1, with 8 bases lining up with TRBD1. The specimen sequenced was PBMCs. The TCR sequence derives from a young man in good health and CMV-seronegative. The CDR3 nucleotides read TGTGCCAGCAGCTTGCCCCAGGGGGCGAATGAGCAGTTCTTC. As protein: CASSLPQGANEQFF.